A single sample is the source of the 31 T cell receptor beta chains below, sequenced in a study of cytomegalovirus exposure and HLA in healthy donors. Both 60 Vbeta primers and 13 Jbeta primers went into the PCR. Profiled with immunoSEQ multiplex PCR; TCRdb holds only in-frame clones, not every one. The repertoire holds some 200,000 clones, with 76% as singletons. The sequenced sample consisted of PBMCs. Receptors originate from a man between 18 and 29 years old in good health and CMV-seronegative.

V and J are TRBV6-1 and TRBJ1-6; unclear D gene. Germline-derived CDR1 and CDR2 are MNHNS and SASEGT. The CDR3 runs 17 residues. Trimming took off 6 bases at V and 4 bases at J, with 19 bases between the two ends. The CDR3 bases are TGTGCCAGCAGCGAAAACGGAGGAGTGGGATATAATTCACCCCTCCACTTT. Protein: CASSENGGVGYNSPLHF.

The chain is built from TRBV2 and TRBJ2-7; 12 bases are a match to TRBD2. CDR1 and CDR2 (germline): SNHLY, FYNNEI. The CDR3 contains 15 residues. V dropped 5 bases and J dropped 2; count of bases not matched to a gene: 4. For the CDR3, the DNA is TGTGCCAGCAGTCGGACTAGCGGGGTAACCTACGAGCAGTACTTC. This encodes CASSRTSGVTYEQYF.

This clone was observed a handful of times. This chain uses TRBV5-4 with TRBJ2-7; D may be TRBD1 (6 bases). The germline V gene has CDR1 SGHNT and CDR2 YYREEE (reference sequence). V shed 4 bases and J shed 8 bases, with 16 bases lying between them. The CDR3 is 13 amino acids. CDR3 region: CASSPADSAKQYF. The CDR3 DNA reads TGTGCCAGCAGCCCGGCGGACAGTGCCAAGCAGTACTTC.

This rearrangement joins TRBV14 to TRBJ1-4; D ambiguous. The germline V and J ends were trimmed by 0 bases and 4 bases, with 9 bases remaining between them. The germline gives CDR1 SGHDN, CDR2 FVKESK. The CDR3 is 15 amino acids. This CDR3 reads CASSQDPGYNEKLFF. The CDR3 DNA is TGTGCCAGCAGCCAAGACCCGGGGTATAATGAAAAACTGTTTTTT.

The chain couples TRBV7-9 to TRBJ1-2; D gene ambiguous. The CDR3 covers 12 residues. Per germline, CDR1 SEHNR and CDR2 FQNEAQ (reference sequence). V was clipped by 2 bases and J by 6 bases, with 7 bases between them. This CDR3 is CASSLTENGYTF. The CDR3 DNA reads as TGTGCCAGCAGCTTAACTGAGAATGGCTACACCTTC.

As regards this clone: This specimen includes other DNA sequences encoding the same CDR3. The chain has TRBV1 and TRBJ2-3; the tabulated D call, TRBD2, remains unverified against the DNA. TRBV1 is given as a pseudogene. The CDR3 extends over 15 amino acids. The CDR3 loop reads CTSSHRRLATDTQYF. Written as DNA, the CDR3 is TGCACCAGCAGCCACCGACGACTGGCCACAGATACGCAGTATTTT.

A single count supports this clone. CDR3 DNA sequence: TGTGCCAGCAGCCAAGAAGGGTCGGGACTAGCGGTGGAGCAGTACTTC. It is translated as CASSQEGSGLAVEQYF. The chain uses TRBV4-2 and TRBJ2-7; the match to TRBD2 covers 11 bases. The germline gives CDR1 LGHNA, CDR2 YNFKEQ. V lost 0 bases, J lost 7 bases, and 8 bases stayed unmatched. This CDR3 has 16 amino acids.

J is TRBJ1-2 and V is TRBV7-3, with TRBD1 as a possible D gene (6 bases). The CDR3 sequence is 15 residues long. V gave up 0 bases and J gave up 5 bases, with 13 bases separating them. Germline V CDR1 and CDR2: SGHTA, FQGTGA. DNA of the CDR3: TGTGCCAGCAGCTTAACGTCCGGGACAAAGTATGGCTACACCTTC. This gives the protein CASSLTSGTKYGYTF. The complete variable domain, with remaining parts taken from reference TRBV7-3 and TRBJ1-2, reads GAGVSQTPSNKVTEKGKYVELRCDPISGHTALYWYRQSLGQGPEFLIYFQGTGAADDSGLPNDRFFAVRPEGSVSTLKIQRTERGDSAVYLCASSLTSGTKYGYTFGSGTRLTVV.

This sequence joins TRBV28 and TRBJ2-7, with TRBD1 matching 10 bases. The germline V gene has CDR1 MDHEN and CDR2 SYDVKM. V lost 4 bases to trimming and J lost 2 bases; unmatched junction nucleotides: 5. This CDR3 spans 15 amino acids. The CDR3 DNA reads TGTGCCAGCAGTTCCGGACAGGGGGTGGCCTACGAGCAGTACTTC. Residues: CASSSGQGVAYEQYF. Variable domain in full (rest from reference TRBV28 and TRBJ2-7): DVKVTQSSRYLVKRTGEKVFLECVQDMDHENMFWYRQDPGLGLRLIYFSYDVKMKEKGDIPEGYSVSREKKERFSLILESASTNQTSMYLCASSSGQGVAYEQYFGPGTRLTVT.

The chain couples TRBV6-5 to TRBJ1-3; no reliable D call. CDR1 is MNHEY, CDR2 SVGAGI, per germline. Trimming removed 2 bases from V and 2 bases from J, with 10 bases in between. This CDR3 has 15 residues. CDR3 sequence (DNA): TGTGCCAGCAGTTACGCACCAAGCCCTGGAAACACCATATATTTT. It specifies CASSYAPSPGNTIYF.

As DNA, the CDR3 is TGTGCCAGCAGCTCGAGACAGGGGAGTTACGAGCAGTACTTC. This translates into CASSSRQGSYEQYF. The chain has TRBV11-2 and TRBJ2-7, with 8 bases aligning to TRBD1. The CDR3 covers 14 residues. Germline V gene lookup returns CDR1 SGHAT and CDR2 FQNNGV. V dropped 4 bases and J dropped 4; count of bases not matched to a gene: 6.

V and J are TRBV7-9 and TRBJ2-3; TRBD2 matches at 7 bases. The V and J ends lost 0 bases and 5 bases, in that order; junction bases with no gene match: 5. The CDR3 contains 15 residues. The V gene's germline CDR1 is SEHNR and CDR2 FQNEAQ (reference sequence). CDR3 in DNA: TGTGCCAGCAGCTTAGCGAGCGGGGAGCTAGATACGCAGTATTTT. It is translated as CASSLASGELDTQYF.

In this sample, this clone turned up once. This chain connects TRBV9 to TRBJ1-1; possibly TRBD1 for D (6 bases). This CDR3 spans 17 amino acids. Germline V gene lookup returns CDR1 SGDLS and CDR2 YYNGEE. V was shortened by 4 bases and J by 5 bases, with 24 bases between the two germline ends. The CDR3 protein is CASSPQIGGRVTTEAFF. The CDR3 DNA reads TGTGCCAGCAGCCCCCAGATCGGGGGGCGCGTGACAACTGAAGCTTTCTTT.

The sample holds a few counts of this clone. The rearrangement joins TRBV4-1 to TRBJ2-2; TRBD2 agrees at 15 bases. The CDR3 extends over 19 amino acids. The germline V gene encodes CDR1 MGHRA and CDR2 YSYEKL. V gave up 3 bases and J gave up 5 bases; unmatched junction bases: 10. The CDR3 region has the DNA TGCGCCAGCAGCCACCCTCGGGGACTAGCGGGAGGATTGACCGGGGAGCTGTTTTTT. The encoded protein is CASSHPRGLAGGLTGELFF.

This clone was counted once. V usage is TRBV28 and J usage is TRBJ2-1, with TRBD1 matching over 10 bases. The junction had 7 bases not matched to a gene; V was cut back by 10 bases and J by 7 bases. Germline V gives CDR1 MDHEN, CDR2 SYDVKM. CDR3 length: 13 amino acids. The CDR3 spells CAMRDRGRNEQFF. In DNA form, the CDR3 reads TGTGCCATGCGGGACAGGGGTAGGAATGAGCAGTTCTTC.

Only one count was recorded for this clone. This rearrangement joins TRBV23-1 to TRBJ1-1, with D possibly being TRBD1 (5 bases). TRBV23-1 is an ORF; its function is uncertain. V was trimmed by 2 bases and J by 0 bases, leaving 16 bases between them. CDR3 size: 17 residues. CDR3 sequence (DNA): TGCGCCAGCAGTCAAACCATTCCAGGGATACTGAACACTGAAGCTTTCTTT. Translating gives CASSQTIPGILNTEAFF.

V gene TRBV6-5 combines with J gene TRBJ2-1, with D unclear. The CDR3 consists of 14 residues. Trimming shortened V by 4 bases and J by 1 base, and 8 bases separated the two germline ends. Germline assignment: CDR1 MNHEY and CDR2 SVGAGI. The CDR3, as DNA: TGTGCCAGCAGTTTCTCCCGTTCCTACAATGAGCAGTTCTTC. Protein sequence: CASSFSRSYNEQFF.

As for this clone: At one boundary the junction diverges from the germline segment, which might be a read error. Other DNA sequences in this sample translate to the same CDR3. This chain's CDR3 is CASSEARSNYGYTF. The CDR3 DNA reads TGTGCCAGCAGTGAAGCTCGGAGTAACTACGGCTACACCTTC. The gene calls are TRBV6-1 and TRBJ1-2; D call uncertain. In germline, CDR1 is MNHNS, CDR2 SASEGT. This CDR3 region has 14 residues.

This clone has a single count. Other DNA variants within this sample encode the same CDR3. The chain combines TRBV5-1 with TRBJ2-3; TRBD2 matches 15 bases. CDR3 length equals 18 residues. Losses at the gene ends were 1 base for V and 1 base for J; bases not matched to a gene: 4. Germline-derived CDR1 and CDR2 are SGHRS and YFSETQ. CDR3 in DNA: TGCGCCAGCAGCTTGAGTCGGACTAGCGGGGGGGGCACAGATACGCAGTATTTT. It is translated as CASSLSRTSGGGTDTQYF.

The CDR3 here is CASSFTGQEHNEKLFF. The CDR3 region has the DNA TGTGCCAGCAGCTTTACCGGACAGGAACATAATGAAAAACTGTTTTTT. The chain combines TRBV7-9 with TRBJ1-4; TRBD1 matches 7 bases. From germline, CDR1 is SEHNR and CDR2 FQNEAQ (reference sequence). The CDR3 has 16 amino acids. The V segment lost 3 bases and the J segment 4 bases; nucleotides outside the gene matches: 8.

The chain joins TRBV15 to TRBJ2-7; 12 positions match TRBD1. The trim removed 2 bases at V and 6 bases at J, leaving 5 bases unmatched. There are 15 residues in the CDR3. CDR1 LNHNV and CDR2 YYDKDF come from the germline V gene (reference sequence). Written as DNA, the CDR3 is TGTGCCACCAGCAGAACCGGGACAGGGGGCACCGAGCAGTACTTC. Protein product: CATSRTGTGGTEQYF.

V is TRBV19 and J is TRBJ1-2, with a possible D match to TRBD1 (6 bases). Germline CDR1 LNHDA, CDR2 SQIVND (reference sequence). This CDR3 is 11 amino acids long. CDR3 protein: CVTQDSYGYTF. The CDR3 DNA reads as TGTGTTACCCAGGACAGCTATGGCTACACCTTC.

The chain joins TRBV19 to TRBJ2-7; a possible D gene is TRBD2 (5 bases). Per the germline V gene, CDR1 is LNHDA and CDR2 is SQIVND (reference sequence). Trimming shortened V by 5 bases and J by 7 bases, and 12 bases separated the two germline ends. The CDR3 consists of 12 residues. The CDR3 region is CASSQDSREQYF. The CDR3 DNA sequence: TGTGCCAGTAGTCAGGACTCGCGGGAGCAGTACTTC.

V gene TRBV28 combines with J gene TRBJ1-1; maybe TRBD1 (6 bases). This CDR3 comprises 15 residues. In germline, CDR1 is MDHEN, CDR2 SYDVKM. V was clipped by 8 bases and J by 4 bases, with 20 bases between them. The CDR3 region is CASPPGQGLGTEAFF. CDR3 bases: TGTGCCAGCCCGCCAGGGCAGGGGTTGGGCACTGAAGCTTTCTTT.

The chain links TRBV2 to TRBJ2-3; 12 bases fit TRBD2. The CDR3 runs to 15 residues. V shed 10 bases, J shed 6 bases, and the junction held 11 bases outside the gene matches. Germline lookup yields CDR1 SNHLY and CDR2 FYNNEI. CDR3 bases: TGTGCCACTTGTCCGACTAGCGGGAGTACGGATACGCAGTATTTT. It codes for CATCPTSGSTDTQYF. The variable domain in full, completed from reference TRBV2 and TRBJ2-3, reads EPEVTQTPSHQVTQMGQEVILRCVPISNHLYFYWYRQILGQKVEFLVSFYNNEISEKSEIFDDQFSVERPDGSNFTLKIRSTKLEDSAMYFCATCPTSGSTDTQYFGPGTRLTVL.

A single count supports this clone. The chain carries TRBV25-1 and TRBJ2-1; tentative D call: TRBD2 (6 bases). The CDR3 is 17 residues long. V lost 7 bases and J 4 bases, leaving 23 bases between the germline ends. In germline, CDR1 is MGHDK, CDR2 SYGVNS. CDR3 sequence reads: CASTRSPSREKYNEQFF. CDR3 coding DNA: TGTGCCAGCACCCGATCCCCCTCCCGGGAGAAATACAATGAGCAGTTCTTC.

This clone was detected only a few times. The chain uses TRBV30 and TRBJ1-1, with 8 bases that match TRBD1. This CDR3 region has 16 residues. The V gene end was trimmed by 3 bases and the J gene end by 5 bases; junction bases not matched to a gene: 14. The germline CDR1 and CDR2 sequences are GTSNPN and SVGIG (reference sequence). CDR3 sequence (DNA): TGTGCCTGGAGAGAAATCCCCTCTAACAGGGGGACTGAAGCTTTCTTT. Its protein is CAWREIPSNRGTEAFF.

The chain is built from TRBV5-1 and TRBJ2-1, with D possibly being TRBD2 (6 bases). The CDR3 length is 14 residues. Germline V lookup: CDR1 SGHRS, CDR2 YFSETQ. The V and J ends lost 1 base and 7 bases respectively, with 12 bases between them. The CDR3 spells CASSLFSSDNEQFF. In DNA form, the CDR3 reads TGCGCCAGCAGCTTGTTTTCTAGCGATAATGAGCAGTTCTTC. The variable domain in full, with the rest retrieved from reference TRBV5-1 and TRBJ2-1, is KAGVTQTPRYLIKTRGQQVTLSCSPISGHRSVSWYQQTPGQGLQFLFEYFSETQRNKGNFPGRFSGRQFSNSRSEMNVSTLELGDSALYLCASSLFSSDNEQFFGPGTRLTVL.

Concerning this clone itself: The sample carries other DNA sequences with the same CDR3. The V call is TRBV30, the J call TRBJ2-7; D remains unclear. V was trimmed by 1 base and J by 3 bases, leaving 7 bases between them. Germline V gene lookup returns CDR1 GTSNPN and CDR2 SVGIG (reference sequence). The CDR3 consists of 12 residues. The CDR3 DNA reads TGTGCCTGGAGTGAGACGGGCTACGAGCAGTACTTC. It specifies CAWSETGYEQYF.

V usage is TRBV5-1 and J usage is TRBJ2-1; TRBD2 matches 13 bases. The CDR3 totals 17 residues. V was clipped by 4 bases and J by 4 bases; unmatched bases: 8. CDR1 and CDR2 from the germline V gene are SGHRS and YFSETQ. The CDR3 DNA follows: TGCGCCAGCAGCGGGGGGGGACTAGCGGGACGATACAATGAGCAGTTCTTC. Translated, it gives CASSGGGLAGRYNEQFF.

The chain recombines TRBV5-6 with TRBJ1-2, with 8 positions matching TRBD1. Unmatched junction bases numbered 7, after V lost 5 bases and J lost 4 bases. Germline V lookup: CDR1 SGHDT, CDR2 YYEEEE. The CDR3 contains 14 residues. CDR3 sequence reads: CASRFRGRPYGYTF. The DNA of the CDR3 is TGTGCCAGCAGGTTCAGGGGGCGGCCCTATGGCTACACCTTC.